The clone carrying this TCR beta chain was observed at least ten times. No antigen is known for it. The sample comes from a study of human T cells and chemical hapten exposure. Study-level background: Patients got weekly scalp diphenylcyclopropenone doses over the approximately 23-week study.

Study observations and caveats: Patch test score was positively correlated with the counts of TCRs that had expanded at PT1. All donors were alopecia patients, so their immunity may differ from that of healthy people.

Germline V lookup: CDR1 MNHEY, CDR2 SMNVEV (reference sequence). V lost 4 bases, J lost 3 bases, and 17 bases lay in between. The CDR3 is made up of 16 amino acids. Separate cDNA molecules received unique molecular identifiers, which the library attached to them. MiXCR was run by TCRdb on the RACE reads, yielding one entry per CDR3 protein. The sample lists 300,000 to 450,000 distinct CDR3 sequences; 4% to 6% were seen once. Time point defined: pre-sensitization, week 0. Specified treatment: therapeutic diphenylcyclopropenone sensitization with weekly scalp DPC. The rearrangement joins TRBV27 to TRBJ2-3, with a possible D match to TRBD2 (8 bases). The clonotype comes from a woman between 50 and 59 years old with alopecia areata. Some clones in this sample may be carry-over from other donors' samples. This sample comprised whole blood, obtained in connection with sensitization to the hapten diphenylcyclopropenone (DPC). Here the CDR3 DNA reads TGTGCCAGCAGTTGGGACAGTTTAGCGGGAACAGATACGCAGTATTTT. This sequence encodes CASSWDSLAGTDTQYF.